Listed below are T cell receptor beta chains from one sample, sequenced in a study of cytomegalovirus exposure and HLA in healthy donors. Sequencing was performed with immunoSEQ multiplex PCR; in TCRdb, only in-frame clones are kept and a portion is missing. The table shows approximately 170,000 clones, with roughly 80% occurring only once. Sequencing was performed on PBMCs. The origin of the receptors is a male donor in good health and CMV-seronegative. Each CDR3 is given with its conserved first and last residue. Fields, in order: clone size, V gene, J gene, D gene, CDR3 DNA, CDR3 protein. The D gene is left open where the match is weak. Clone size is shown for a subset of rows, as once, few, many or a class of expanded clone.

>.|TRBV29-1|TRBJ1-1|.
TGCAGCGTTGGGCTGAACACTGAAGCTTTCTTT
CSVGLNTEAFF
>.|TRBV7-3|TRBJ2-3|TRBD2
TGTGCCAGCAGCTTAAATGGCGGGGGGTTCACAGATACGCAGTATTTT
CASSLNGGGFTDTQYF
>.|TRBV6-5|TRBJ2-7|.
TGTGCCAGCAGCGGAGGGAGGTACGAGCAGTACTTC
CASSGGRYEQYF
>.|TRBV5-5|TRBJ2-7|.
TGTGCCAGCAGCTGGAAGGGCGGGACTCAACGGGAGCGGTACGAGCAGTACTTC
CASSWKGGTQRERYEQYF
>.|TRBV2|TRBJ2-5|TRBD2
TGTGCCAGCGGAGGACTAGCGGGGAAGCGCAGTACGGAGACCCAGTACTTC
CASGGLAGKRSTETQYF
>.|TRBV5-1|TRBJ2-2|TRBD2
TGCGCCAGCACCATGATAGCGGGGGGGCACACCGGGGAGCTGTTTTTT
CASTMIAGGHTGELFF
>.|TRBV19|TRBJ1-4|TRBD1
TGTGCCAGTAGTATGGGACAGGATCGGTATGAAAAACTGTTTTTT
CASSMGQDRYEKLFF
>.|TRBV5-1|TRBJ1-2|.
TGCGCCAGCAGCTTGGGCCGACAGCCTTATGGCTACACCTTC
CASSLGRQPYGYTF
>.|TRBV15|TRBJ2-6|.
TGTGCCACCAGCAGAGGAGGGGGCTCTGGGGCCAACGTCCTGACTTTC
CATSRGGGSGANVLTF
>.|TRBV5-6|TRBJ2-3|TRBD1
TGTGCCAGCAGCTTGGATAACAGGGGGGATACGCAGTATTTT
CASSLDNRGDTQYF
>few|TRBV10-2|TRBJ2-1|.
TGCGCCAGCAGTGCTCTGGCATACAATGAGCAGTTCTTC
CASSALAYNEQFF
>.|TRBV5-4|TRBJ2-3|TRBD1
TGTGCCAGCAGCTTGAGGGCGACAGGGGTCACAGATACGCAGTATTTT
CASSLRATGVTDTQYF
>.|TRBV20-1|TRBJ2-3|.
TGCAGTGCTAGGGCCACAGATACGCAGTATTTT
CSARATDTQYF
>.|TRBV5-8|TRBJ1-5|TRBD1
TGTGCCAGCAGCTTTTTCGGGACAGGGGTTGCTCAGCCCCAGCATTTT
CASSFFGTGVAQPQHF
>.|TRBV27|TRBJ2-3|.
TGTGCCAGCAGTGCTAAAACGACCAGAGCCGGGGGAGATACGCAGTATTTT
CASSAKTTRAGGDTQYF
>.|TRBV7-2|TRBJ2-1|TRBD2
TGTGCCAGCAGCCCTCAGACTAGCGCGAAGTCCTACAATGAGCAGTTCTTC
CASSPQTSAKSYNEQFF
>.|TRBV30|TRBJ1-6|TRBD1
TGTGCCTGGAGTGCTTGGGACAGGGGGATTTCACCCCTCCACTTT
CAWSAWDRGISPLHF
>.|TRBV5-8|TRBJ2-6|.
TGTGCCAGCAGCGATACCCGGGGGGCAACTGGGGCCAACGTCCTGACTTTC
CASSDTRGATGANVLTF
>.|TRBV7-2|TRBJ2-5|TRBD2
TGTGCCAGCAGCCCACGGACTAGCGGGGTAGAGACCCAGTACTTC
CASSPRTSGVETQYF
>few|TRBV6-5|TRBJ2-7|.
TGTGCCAGCCTTGAGGGGGTCGAGCAGTACTTC
CASLEGVEQYF
>.|TRBV15|TRBJ2-7|.
TGTGCCACCAGCAGAGACAGGGTCCCAACCTACGAGCAGTACTTC
CATSRDRVPTYEQYF
>.|TRBV29-1|TRBJ1-1|.
TGCAGCGTCCAAGGGGTTTTGAACACTGAAGCTTTCTTT
CSVQGVLNTEAFF
>.|TRBV6-5|TRBJ1-3|.
TGTGCCAGCAGGCACAGGGTTGGAAACACCATATATTTT
CASRHRVGNTIYF
>.|TRBV19|TRBJ2-3|.
TGTGCCAGTACCCTAACACCAGGGACAGATACGCAGTATTTT
CASTLTPGTDTQYF
>.|TRBV25-1|TRBJ1-6|.
TGTGCCAGCAGTGCGGGACTGATAAATTCACCCCTCCACTTT
CASSAGLINSPLHF
>.|TRBV5-1|TRBJ2-3|TRBD2
TGCGCCAGCAGCTTTGGACTAGTCGACAGAGATACGCAGTATTTT
CASSFGLVDRDTQYF
>once|TRBV5-1|TRBJ2-7|.
TGCGCCAGCAGCTTGGCTCCTTCCTACGAGCAGTACTTC
CASSLAPSYEQYF
>.|TRBV6-6|TRBJ1-6|.
TGTGCCAGCAGTTACGGGCATCCCGAGTCACCCCTCCACTTT
CASSYGHPESPLHF
>.|TRBV9|TRBJ2-2|TRBD2
TGTGCCAGCAGTCCCGGCGGGAGGGCCTTCTGGGAGCTGTTTTTT
CASSPGGRAFWELFF
>.|TRBV5-1|TRBJ2-3|TRBD2
TGCGCCAGCAGCCCCGGGACTAGGGGCACAGATACGCAGTATTTT
CASSPGTRGTDTQYF
>once|TRBV6-5|TRBJ2-7|.
TGTGCCAGCAGAAAACAGGAACCCCCCTACGAGCAGTACTTC
CASRKQEPPYEQYF
>once|TRBV5-6|TRBJ2-7|.
TGTGCCAGCAGCTTAACGGCAGGGAAATTTAGTTGGCAGTACTTC
CASSLTAGKFSWQYF
>few|TRBV27|TRBJ2-1|.
TGTGCCAGCAGAACTGTTGGGGCGCATAATGAGCAGTTCTTC
CASRTVGAHNEQFF
>.|TRBV6-6|TRBJ1-2|TRBD1
TGTGCCAGCAGTTCCATCGACAGGGCTAACTATGGCTACACCTTC
CASSSIDRANYGYTF
>few|TRBV30|TRBJ2-1|.
TGTGCCTGGAGGCAACCGACAGGTCGACAGTTCTTC
CAWRQPTGRQFF
>.|TRBV29-1|TRBJ2-1|TRBD2
TGCAGCGTTGAAGTGCGGGGGTGGGTTGAGGTTGAGCAGTTCTTC
CSVEVRGWVEVEQFF
>once|TRBV7-8|TRBJ1-5|TRBD1
TGTGCCAGCGCGGTGCCAGGGGGACAGCCCCAGCATTTT
CASAVPGGQPQHF
>.|TRBV25-1|TRBJ2-2|.
TGTGCCAGCAGTGAATTTGGGCGAATCGGGGAGCTGTTTTTT
CASSEFGRIGELFF
>.|TRBV18|TRBJ1-3|TRBD1
TGTGCCAGCTCACCTGAACAGGGGAAAGGGAACACCATATATTTT
CASSPEQGKGNTIYF
>.|TRBV10-3|TRBJ1-1|TRBD1
TGTGCCATCAGTAAACCGGGACAGGGGATGAACACTGAAGCTTTCTTT
CAISKPGQGMNTEAFF
>.|TRBV5-1|TRBJ2-5|.
TGCGCCAGCAGCTTGGGGGGGGAAGAGACCCAGTACTTC
CASSLGGEETQYF
>.|TRBV6-1|TRBJ2-7|.
TGTGCCAGCAGTGAAGCCATCTACGAGCAGTACTTC
CASSEAIYEQYF
>.|TRBV7-6|TRBJ2-3|.
TGTGCCAGCAGCTTAACGTGGGGCAGAATCACAGATACGCAGTATTTT
CASSLTWGRITDTQYF
>.|TRBV6-5|TRBJ1-3|.
TGTGCCAGCAGTTACGGCCAGGGATCTGGAAACACCATATATTTT
CASSYGQGSGNTIYF
>.|TRBV7-9|TRBJ2-3|.
TGTGCCAGCAGCTCTAGAATTCCGGTCTCGAGCACAGATACGCAGTATTTT
CASSSRIPVSSTDTQYF
>.|TRBV28|TRBJ2-7|.
TGTGCCAGCAGTTTATACGAGAACAGCCGCCCCTACGAGCAGTACTTC
CASSLYENSRPYEQYF
>.|TRBV7-9|TRBJ2-7|TRBD2
TGTGCCAGCAGCGGAGGGACTAGCGGGAGGGTCGAGCAGTACTTC
CASSGGTSGRVEQYF
>.|TRBV5-1|TRBJ2-7|TRBD1
TGCGCCAGCAGCTCCGGGACAGGGGGTGGCTCCTACGAGCAGTACTTC
CASSSGTGGGSYEQYF
>.|TRBV27|TRBJ2-7|.
TGTGCCAGCAGTTTATCGGGAGGGGGTATGGCCTACGAGCAGTACTTC
CASSLSGGGMAYEQYF
>.|TRBV9|TRBJ2-1|TRBD2
TGTGCCAGCAGCGCGGGACTAGTTAACAATGAGCAGTTCTTC
CASSAGLVNNEQFF
>.|TRBV5-1|TRBJ1-5|.
TGCGCCAGCAGCTTGGGCCTACAGGGATCAAGCAATCAGCCCCAGCATTTT
CASSLGLQGSSNQPQHF